What follows is one TCR beta chain and its context. This clonotype was picked up many times. It lacks a known antigen. No quality values exist for individual bases; no much larger clone is one base distant. Explained via the paper, the time point label denotes: newly diagnosed GD, antithyroid drugs for less than 3 months. For both TCR sequencing and RNA sequencing, RNA was extracted from PBMCs in TRIzol. Graves' disease was diagnosed according to American Thyroid Association guidelines. Patients were recruited from an endocrinology department in Xi'an, China. Each patient gave roughly 10 milliliters of peripheral blood, collected in an EDTA anticoagulant tube. Ficoll Paque Plus density gradient separation was used to isolate PBMCs, and no further T cell sorting was performed. RNA quality was checked with an Agilent 2100 Bioanalyzer and agarose gel, and concentration with a NanoDrop 2000. This record belongs to a study of regulatory T cells in long-lasting Graves disease (dated by TCRdb to about 2021). Regarding the research as a whole: Newly diagnosed Graves' disease patients had taken antithyroid drugs for less than 3 months. A total of around 35 samples underwent TCR sequencing, from roughly 13 patients with persistent Graves' disease and some 20 patients with newly diagnosed Graves' disease. The study was conducted in China and was registered as a clinical trial. Peripheral blood TCR sequencing and RNA sequencing compared persistent Graves' disease patients with newly diagnosed Graves' disease patients.

The investigation overall reported the following: A larger number of public clonotypes was shared among persistent patients (about 2,700) than among newly diagnosed patients (around 970). Sequencing and analysis were limited to the TCR beta chain. Compared with newly diagnosed patients, persistent Graves' disease patients had lower TCR Shannon entropy and fewer highly expanded clones, which suggests clonal expansion. The authors acknowledged the small sample size as a limitation that may reduce accuracy. Peripheral blood alone was examined, since thyroid tissue, which constituted the primary lesion, could not be accessed. Persistent disease showed preferential use of TRBV28, TRBJ1-2 and TRBJ2-5, whereas newly diagnosed disease favored TRBV20-1 and TRBJ2-1.

The library came from multiplex PCR. TCRdb shows the sequencer as Illumina HiSeq 4000. iRepertoire HTBI primers and Arm-PCR amplification of CDR3 regions were used to construct TCR beta libraries. Before sequencing, the PCR products underwent gel purification. The published analysis was carried out like this. A total of roughly 58 TRBV and 14 TRBJ segments were identified across samples and were used for gene usage analysis of CDR3 amino acid clonotypes. Filtered high-quality paired reads were merged into contigs using COPE and FqMerger. BLAST was used to align contigs to IMGT TRBV, TRBD and TRBJ reference genes, with CDR3 defined following IMGT. Clonotypes above 0.1% frequency were classified as highly expanded clones. Shannon entropy served as the measure of repertoire diversity, while the Gini coefficient captured V-J evenness. A clonotype found in more than one individual was treated as public. TCRdb ran its own pipeline on the public reads, namely fastp trimming at Q25 and MiXCR clone calling, and kept in-frame beta chains. Identical CDR3 protein sequences are pooled into one entry, listed with their most common genes and DNA. TCRdb, rather than the study authors, made the V and J calls. The sample contains 400,000 to 500,000 distinct CDR3 sequences, roughly 15% of them found a single time. Around 10% of the sample comes from the top ten.

The CDR3 runs 14 amino acids, cysteine and phenylalanine included. The read is trimmed to its CDR3 DNA, 42 bases read in frame from base 1. CDR1 is given as GTSNPN and CDR2 as SVGIG, both from the germline V gene (reference sequence). V loses 2 bases at its end and J loses 4 bases; junction bases beyond the gene matches: 5. The same sample was also used in a study of T cells in Graves' hyperthyroidism and ophthalmopathy. Taken from the second paper: Stable Graves' hyperthyroidism was defined as no progression to ophthalmopathy during 18 months of follow-up. Hyperthyroidism patients were newly diagnosed, with disease duration under 2 months, and aged 18 to 65 years. Exclusion was applied to patients with uncontrolled infections, other autoimmune diseases, pregnancy or lactation. Clinical symptoms, serum thyroxine and TRAb, thyroid ultrasound, and orbital computed tomography formed the basis for the diagnoses. For the first round of RT-PCR on the TCR CDR3, the HTBI primer set was used together with the Qiagen OneStep RT-PCR kit. Most expanded thyroid clonotypes (frequency above 0.001) were also detected in blood, a finding suggesting that blood repertoires may reflect thyroid immune responses. A model built on a 13 V-J signature distinguished ophthalmopathy from stable hyperthyroidism, reaching around 88% sensitivity and around 82% specificity in cross-validation and 80%/75% in testing. In validation, the model predicted progression to ophthalmopathy a median of around six months before onset, with about 71% sensitivity and about 72% specificity. A discovery cohort of approximately 100 patients, approximately 45 with Graves' ophthalmopathy and approximately 60 with stable Graves' hyperthyroidism, was used to find distinguishing TCR V-J signatures. Prospective prediction of ophthalmopathy was tested in an independent validation cohort of about 19 hyperthyroidism patients and some 17 patients who later progressed to ophthalmopathy. The approximately 97 discovery patients were randomly divided into training and test sets at a 7:3 ratio. In addition, the study compared T-cell repertoires in thyroid tissue and in blood from several Graves' hyperthyroidism patients. Following sampling, methimazole starting at 30 mg daily was given to hyperthyroidism patients, and high-dose intravenous methylprednisolone was given to ophthalmopathy patients. A second multiplex PCR round built the libraries, followed by size selection and purification. Sequencing of the libraries was done on an Illumina HiSeq2000 using paired-end 100 bp reads. SOAPnuke was used to process the raw data, removing reads that contained adapters or uncalled bases, had a mean Phred below 15, or lacked an exact match to the constant primer or identifier. High-quality paired reads were merged using COPE v1.2.5, and each unique nucleotide sequence was defined as a clonotype. Clonotypes were aligned to IMGT TRBV, TRBD and TRBJ reference segments using MiTCR v1.1. Only V-J combinations with frequency above 0.0001, covering 99% to 99.2% of repertoires, were analysed. The TCS score was defined as F50 (clonal expansion) divided by E x V (chaos), with BLOSUM62-based TCRdist calculated between CDR3 peptides within each V-J. Welch's t-statistics and random forest reduced roughly 540 V-J features to 10 to 15, which were used in a naive Bayes classifier (R e1071). Sample size was not statistically predetermined, and blinding of investigators to group allocation was not performed. The paper describes TCR Vbeta CDR3 sequencing of roughly 130 peripheral blood samples, made up of 43 ophthalmopathy patients, 70 to 75 hyperthyroidism patients and some 17 progressor patients.

This chain is built from TRBV30 and TRBJ1-5; 7 central nucleotides agree with TRBD1. The receptor was derived from a woman in her twenties or thirties with Graves disease. Donor details come from another sample of the same person, matched by shared clones. The material was peripheral blood mononuclear cells (PBMCs), obtained at new diagnosis, from a patient treated with antithyroid drugs. CDR3 region: CAWSRQGGNQPQHF. The bases read TGTGCCTGGAGTCGACAGGGCGGTAATCAGCCCCAGCATTTT. Here the CDR3 is joined to the reference TRBV30 and TRBJ1-5 genes, and the full variable domain is: SQTIHQWPATLVQPVGSPLSLECTVEGTSNPNLYWYRQAAGRGLQLLFYSVGIGQISSEVPQNLSASRPQDRQFILSSKKLLLSDSGFYLCAWSRQGGNQPQHFGDGTRLSIL.